This TCR beta chain was observed in a study of cytomegalovirus exposure and HLA in healthy donors. Across the study: The early release's HLA-typed donors yielded 65 million to 85 million unique TCRs.

Study-wide points: Versus the approximately 720-donor mean, an Asian-associated ancestry cluster reportedly showed fewer N-insertions in a later analysis.

Healthy donors of bone marrow made up the group. The PCR made use of 60 Vbeta and 13 Jbeta primers. In the original workflow: Roughly 11 million shared chains were among tens of millions of unique TCR beta chains counted in a later analysis. Clones were read by immunoSEQ multiplex PCR, and TCRdb kept only the in-frame ones, dropping some. The V and J calls and clone size are taken from that table; D and trimming were inferred from the DNA. The top ten clones hold around 9.7% of a sample with more than 95,000 clones, 50% to 65% of them seen once. V was shortened by 6 bases and J by 2 bases, with 18 bases between the two germline ends. The CDR3 loop spans 16 amino acids. Germline-derived CDR1 and CDR2 are SGHNT and YYREEE (reference sequence). In regard to this clone: Antigen specificity is unknown.

This sequence was found in a woman aged 40-49 years in good health and CMV-seropositive. V gene TRBV5-4 combines with J gene TRBJ2-1; D may be TRBD2 (6 bases). The sequenced sample was PBMCs. The CDR3 spells CASIPLAPIAYNEQFF. CDR3 nucleotide sequence: TGTGCCAGCATCCCTCTAGCGCCAATCGCCTACAATGAGCAGTTCTTC. Drawing the rest from reference TRBV5-4 and TRBJ2-1, the complete variable domain is ETGVTQSPTHLIKTRGQQVTLRCSSQSGHNTVSWYQQALGQGPQFIFQYYREEENGRGNFPPRFSGLQFPNYSSELNVNALELDDSALYLCASIPLAPIAYNEQFFGPGTRLTVL.